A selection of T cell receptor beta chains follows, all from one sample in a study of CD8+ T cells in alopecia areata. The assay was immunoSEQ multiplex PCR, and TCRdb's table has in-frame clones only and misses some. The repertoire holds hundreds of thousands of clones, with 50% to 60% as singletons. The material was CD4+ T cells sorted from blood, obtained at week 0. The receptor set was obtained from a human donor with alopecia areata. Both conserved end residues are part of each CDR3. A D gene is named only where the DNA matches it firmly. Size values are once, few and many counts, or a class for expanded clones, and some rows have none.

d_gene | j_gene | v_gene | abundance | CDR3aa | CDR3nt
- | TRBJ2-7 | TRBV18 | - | CASSPSTGGGYEQYF | TGTGCCAGCTCACCTTCGACAGGCGGGGGCTACGAGCAGTACTTC
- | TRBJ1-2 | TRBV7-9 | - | CASSNTDGDRGYTF | TGTGCCAGCAGCAATACGGACGGCGACCGTGGCTACACCTTC
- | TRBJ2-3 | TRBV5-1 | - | CASSLGAAFATDTQYF | TGCGCCAGCAGCTTGGGGGCAGCCTTTGCCACAGATACGCAGTATTTT
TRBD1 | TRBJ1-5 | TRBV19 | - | CASSAGDRGGQPQHF | TGTGCCAGTAGTGCCGGGGACAGGGGGGGACAGCCCCAGCATTTT
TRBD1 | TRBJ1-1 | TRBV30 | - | CAWSPTGTANTEAFF | TGTGCCTGGAGCCCTACCGGGACAGCAAACACTGAAGCTTTCTTT
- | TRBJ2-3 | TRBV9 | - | CASSAGTNTDTQYF | TGTGCCAGCAGCGCCGGGACAAACACAGATACGCAGTATTTT
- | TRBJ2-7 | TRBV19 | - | CASSGFNLGLVYEQYF | TGTGCCAGTAGCGGATTCAATCTGGGACTGGTCTACGAGCAGTACTTC
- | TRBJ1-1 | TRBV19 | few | CASTPPGRGYLGAFF | TGTGCCAGTACGCCCCCTGGCAGGGGCTACCTTGGCGCTTTCTTT
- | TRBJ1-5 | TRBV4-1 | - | CASSHKLAGLGNQPQHF | TGCGCCAGCAGCCACAAATTGGCCGGTCTGGGCAATCAGCCCCAGCATTTT
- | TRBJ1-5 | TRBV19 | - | CASKEGRGNQPQHF | TGTGCCAGTAAGGAGGGAAGGGGCAATCAGCCCCAGCATTTT
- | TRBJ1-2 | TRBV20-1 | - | CSALDRSGYTF | TGCAGTGCTCTGGACAGATCTGGCTACACCTTC
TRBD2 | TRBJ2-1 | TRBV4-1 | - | CASEGLAINEQFF | TGCGCCAGTGAAGGACTAGCAATCAATGAGCAGTTCTTC
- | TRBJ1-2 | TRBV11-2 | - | CASSLVGGGGYTF | TGTGCCAGCAGCTTAGTAGGGGGAGGTGGCTACACCTTC
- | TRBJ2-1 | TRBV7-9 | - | CASSLDRWPGNEQFF | TGTGCCAGCAGCTTAGACCGATGGCCTGGGAACGAGCAGTTCTTC
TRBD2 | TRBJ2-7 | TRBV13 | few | CASSFTSGTHEQYF | TGTGCCAGCAGCTTTACAAGCGGGACCCACGAGCAGTACTTC
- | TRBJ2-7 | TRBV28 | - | CASVTGPSYEQYF | TGTGCCAGCGTTACAGGACCCTCCTACGAGCAGTACTTC
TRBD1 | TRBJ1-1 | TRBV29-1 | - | CSARDQGARTEAFF | TGCAGCGCCCGAGACCAGGGGGCTAGGACTGAAGCTTTCTTT
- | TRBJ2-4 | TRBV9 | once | CASSQDRPLGNQYF | TGTGCCAGCAGCCAAGATCGCCCTCTTGGGAATCAGTACTTC